These 18 T cell receptor beta chains were sequenced from one sample in a study of cytomegalovirus exposure and HLA in healthy donors. The study ran its PCR with 60 Vbeta and 13 Jbeta primers. Only in-frame clones appear in the TCRdb table, and some are missing; sequencing was by immunoSEQ multiplex PCR. Here the sample spans 130,000 to 150,000 clones, about 80% being singletons. The sequenced sample was PBMCs. The receptors derive from a female donor in good health and CMV-seronegative.

This clone was seen more than once but under ten times. CDR3 loop: CASSPYRGFTEAFF. In DNA, the CDR3 is TGCGCCAGCAGCCCTTACAGGGGGTTCACTGAAGCTTTCTTT. This chain uses TRBV4-1 with TRBJ1-1; 8 positions agree with TRBD1. CDR3 length: 14 amino acids. CDR1 is MGHRA and CDR2 is YSYEKL in the germline V gene. J gave up 4 bases and V 4 bases, and 5 bases lay outside the gene matches.

The genes are TRBV28 and TRBJ2-7; D remains unclear. The V and J ends lost 5 bases and 7 bases respectively, with 12 bases between them. This CDR3 is built from 12 residues. Germline V gene lookup returns CDR1 MDHEN and CDR2 SYDVKM. CDR3 protein: CASSNGPREQYF. The CDR3 nucleotides are TGTGCCAGCAGTAATGGGCCGAGAGAGCAGTACTTC.

Here the CDR3 reads CASSQTGSGETQYF. DNA for the CDR3: TGCGCCAGCAGCCAGACAGGGTCGGGAGAGACCCAGTACTTC. The chain combines TRBV5-1 with TRBJ2-5, with 7 bases that match TRBD1. The germline V gene encodes CDR1 SGHRS and CDR2 YFSETQ. This CDR3 is built from 14 residues. The trim removed 4 bases at V and 4 bases at J, leaving 7 bases unmatched.

This chain uses TRBV28 with TRBJ2-7, with TRBD1 identical over 7 bases. This CDR3 region has 13 residues. The V segment lost 8 bases and the J segment 3 bases; nucleotides outside the gene matches: 7. Germline-derived CDR1 and CDR2 are MDHEN and SYDVKM. CDR3 sequence reads: CASQGQTNYEQYF. DNA for the CDR3: TGTGCCAGCCAGGGACAGACTAACTACGAGCAGTACTTC. Based on the CDR3 plus reference TRBV28 and TRBJ2-7, the full variable domain is DVKVTQSSRYLVKRTGEKVFLECVQDMDHENMFWYRQDPGLGLRLIYFSYDVKMKEKGDIPEGYSVSREKKERFSLILESASTNQTSMYLCASQGQTNYEQYFGPGTRLTVT.

J is TRBJ1-6 and V is TRBV7-9; 7 bases are shared with TRBD1. CDR1 is SEHNR, CDR2 FQNEAQ, per germline (reference sequence). This CDR3 spans 17 amino acids. Unmatched junction bases numbered 10, after V lost 0 bases and J lost 8 bases. For the CDR3, the DNA is TGTGCCAGCAGCTTAGCCTTACAGGGGCGATCGCATTCACCCCTCCACTTT. Protein: CASSLALQGRSHSPLHF.

This clone appeared once. The chain links TRBV19 to TRBJ2-3; the D gene is possibly TRBD1 (6 bases). CDR1 and CDR2 from the germline V gene are LNHDA and SQIVND (reference sequence). Trimming pared 7 bases from V and 5 bases from J, leaving 13 bases between. CDR3 length: 13 residues. The CDR3 region is CASTGSRGDTQYF. The CDR3 DNA reads TGTGCCAGTACAGGGAGCAGGGGAGATACGCAGTATTTT.

The V call is TRBV6-5, the J call TRBJ1-1; TRBD1 agrees at 12 bases. There are 15 residues in the CDR3. The V segment lost 5 bases and the J segment 10 bases; nucleotides outside the gene matches: 11. CDR1 MNHEY and CDR2 SVGAGI come from the germline V gene. This CDR3 reads CASSPMGTGGRGAFF. DNA of the CDR3: TGTGCCAGCAGTCCCATGGGGACAGGGGGCCGGGGAGCTTTCTTT.

This sequence joins TRBV15 and TRBJ2-2; tentative D call: TRBD2 (5 bases). Per the germline V gene, CDR1 is LNHNV and CDR2 is YYDKDF (reference sequence). The CDR3 runs 14 residues. The ends were cut back, 3 bases at V and 7 bases at J, with 12 bases in the middle. The CDR3 is CATSSWEKNGELFF. The CDR3 nucleotides read TGTGCCACCAGCAGTTGGGAGAAAAACGGGGAGCTGTTTTTT.

The gene calls are TRBV27 and TRBJ2-7; tentatively, D is TRBD2 (7 bases). V was trimmed by 3 bases and J by 2 bases, leaving 17 bases between them. Germline CDR1 is MNHEY and CDR2 is SMNVEV (reference sequence). This CDR3 region has 16 residues. CDR3 residues: CASSFGGPMGTYEQYF. The CDR3 DNA is TGTGCCAGCAGTTTCGGGGGGCCTATGGGGACCTACGAGCAGTACTTC.

This sequence joins TRBV5-1 and TRBJ2-7, with 8 bases lining up with TRBD2. Germline loops: CDR1 SGHRS, CDR2 YFSETQ. The CDR3 runs 15 residues. Trimming removed 2 bases from V and 2 bases from J; junction bases left unmatched: 6. The CDR3, as DNA: TGCGCCAGCAGCTTATCTAGCGGGTTCACCTACGAGCAGTACTTC. This sequence encodes CASSLSSGFTYEQYF.

The rearrangement uses TRBV28 and TRBJ2-3; TRBD2 matches at 7 bases. The V gene's germline CDR1 is MDHEN and CDR2 SYDVKM. The CDR3 contains 14 residues. V dropped 8 bases and J dropped 4; count of bases not matched to a gene: 9. The CDR3 nucleotides read TGTGCCAGCTCAAAACCGGGGGGTGCAGATACGCAGTATTTT. This encodes CASSKPGGADTQYF. Drawing the rest from reference TRBV28 and TRBJ2-3, the complete variable domain is DVKVTQSSRYLVKRTGEKVFLECVQDMDHENMFWYRQDPGLGLRLIYFSYDVKMKEKGDIPEGYSVSREKKERFSLILESASTNQTSMYLCASSKPGGADTQYFGPGTRLTVL.

This chain joins TRBV6-4 and TRBJ2-7; possibly TRBD1 for D (5 bases). Germline V gene sequence: CDR1 MRHNA, CDR2 SNTAGT. The CDR3 is 13 residues long. V dropped 5 bases and J dropped 6 bases, with 14 bases sitting between them. CDR3 loop: CASSQTQGREQYF. CDR3 in DNA: TGTGCCAGCAGTCAAACCCAGGGTCGCGAGCAGTACTTC.

The chain combines TRBV4-3 with TRBJ2-1; 7 bases map to TRBD2. V trimming: 4 bases; J trimming: 5 bases; junction bases outside the gene matches: 2. Looked up from germline, CDR1 is LGHNA and CDR2 is YSLEER. The CDR3 length is 13 residues. Written as DNA, the CDR3 is TGCGCCAGCAGCCGACTAGCAAACAATGAGCAGTTCTTC. Amino acids: CASSRLANNEQFF.

The chain combines TRBV6-1 with TRBJ2-4; maybe TRBD1 (6 bases). V gave up 3 bases and J gave up 1 base, with 13 bases separating them. Germline V CDR1 and CDR2: MNHNS, SASEGT. The CDR3 contains 16 residues. The CDR3 nucleotides are TGTGCCAGCAGTGAGTATCACAGGGAGGCCAAAAACATTCAGTACTTC. The encoded protein is CASSEYHREAKNIQYF.

The rearrangement joins TRBV27 to TRBJ1-4; 9 nucleotides agree with TRBD1. Unmatched junction bases numbered 3, after V lost 5 bases and J lost 5 bases. The CDR3 has 14 residues. Per the germline V gene, CDR1 is MNHEY and CDR2 is SMNVEV (reference sequence). CDR3 coding DNA: TGTGCCAGCAGTCGGGGACAGGGAAATGAAAAACTGTTTTTT. The encoded protein is CASSRGQGNEKLFF.

This clone was observed a few times. The rearrangement joins TRBV6-5 to TRBJ2-1; 8 bases are shared with TRBD2. The germline CDR1 and CDR2 sequences are MNHEY and SVGAGI. With 2 bases clipped from V and 2 bases from J, the junction kept 5 bases outside the gene matches. The CDR3 is 16 amino acids. Here the CDR3 reads CASSYLNSGAYNEQFF. The DNA for the CDR3 is TGTGCCAGCAGTTACCTTAATAGCGGGGCCTACAATGAGCAGTTCTTC.

This clone showed up just a few times. This chain uses TRBV19 with TRBJ2-7; 7 nucleotides match TRBD1. Trimming at V came to 6 bases and at J to 2 bases, leaving 7 bases not matched to a gene. The germline V gene encodes CDR1 LNHDA and CDR2 SQIVND (reference sequence). The CDR3 sequence is 14 residues long. CDR3 residues: CASSQGTVPYEQYF. The CDR3 DNA is TGTGCCAGTAGCCAGGGGACAGTTCCCTACGAGCAGTACTTC.

The chain is built from TRBV6-1 and TRBJ1-1, with D tentatively TRBD1 (6 bases). The CDR3 length is 15 residues. V lost 2 bases and J 4 bases, leaving 14 bases between the germline ends. CDR1 and CDR2 from the germline V gene are MNHNS and SASEGT. The CDR3: CASSELRGRGTEAFF. Here the CDR3 DNA reads TGTGCCAGCAGTGAACTCAGGGGTAGGGGCACTGAAGCTTTCTTT.